Listed below are T cell receptor beta chains from one sample, sequenced in a study of blood T cell repertoires in COVID-19. Clones were read by immunoSEQ multiplex PCR, and TCRdb kept only the in-frame ones, dropping some. This sample has 140,000 or so clones, with around 87% found just once. Material: PBMCs or T cells enriched from blood (not recorded which). These receptors all stem from a man aged 55 to 70 who had recovered from COVID-19. The CDR3 runs from the conserved cysteine through the conserved F or W. The D gene is left open where the match is weak. Size is omitted from some rows. Given values are once, few, many or a class for expanded clones.

>TRBJ2-7|NA|TRBD1|TRBV2
CASQQGGGEQYF
TGTGCCAGCCAACAGGGGGGCGGCGAGCAGTACTTC
>TRBJ1-4|NA|NA|TRBV20-1
CSASSGEKLFF
TGCAGTGCTAGTAGCGGGGAAAAACTGTTTTTT
>TRBJ1-5|NA|NA|TRBV6-5
CASMQGFNQPQHF
TGTGCCAGCATGCAGGGATTCAATCAGCCCCAGCATTTT
>TRBJ2-1|NA|TRBD2|TRBV14
CASSPWDRAGGRKYNEQFF
TGTGCCAGCAGCCCCTGGGATCGTGCGGGGGGCCGTAAGTACAATGAGCAGTTCTTC
>TRBJ2-7|NA|TRBD1|TRBV7-6
CASSPRGQGDPYEQYF
TGTGCCAGCAGCCCCCGGGGACAGGGGGATCCCTACGAGCAGTACTTC
>TRBJ2-5|NA|NA|TRBV10-2
CASSGRTYQETQYF
TGCGCCAGCTCGGGCCGGACATACCAAGAGACCCAGTACTTC
>TRBJ1-1|NA|NA|TRBV4-1
CASSQGPQGSTEAFF
TGCGCCAGCAGCCAAGGCCCCCAGGGATCGACTGAAGCTTTCTTT
>TRBJ1-1|NA|NA|TRBV29-1
CSVEKGGGNTEAFF
TGCAGCGTTGAAAAGGGTGGAGGGAACACTGAAGCTTTCTTT
>TRBJ1-4|NA|TRBD1|TRBV7-9
CASSLGWDRLYEKLFF
TGTGCCAGCAGCTTAGGTTGGGACAGACTTTATGAAAAACTGTTTTTT
>TRBJ2-7|NA|NA|TRBV4-2
CASSQDPGAYEQYF
TGTGCCAGCAGCCAAGATCCGGGGGCCTACGAGCAGTACTTC
>TRBJ1-3|NA|NA|TRBV2
CASSDSARDTIYF
TGTGCCAGCAGTGACTCCGCACGAGACACCATATATTTT
>TRBJ1-4|NA|NA|TRBV3-1/TRBV3-2
CASSQVPLEKLFF
TGTGCCAGCAGCCAAGTCCCCCTCGAAAAACTGTTTTTT
>TRBJ2-1|NA|NA|TRBV5-1
CASSLGQIDEQFF
TGCGCCAGCAGCCTGGGACAAATCGATGAGCAGTTCTTC
>TRBJ1-2|NA|NA|TRBV28
CASLSHLLLAVPNGYTF
TGTGCCAGCCTAAGCCATTTACTCCTGGCGGTTCCTAATGGCTACACCTTC
>TRBJ1-4|NA|NA|TRBV9
CASSVGQGMANEKLFF
TGTGCCAGCAGCGTAGGGCAGGGGATGGCTAATGAAAAACTGTTTTTT
>TRBJ2-7|NA|TRBD1|TRBV5-1
CASSLTGSGYEQYF
TGCGCCAGCAGCCTGACAGGGTCAGGCTACGAGCAGTACTTC
>TRBJ2-3|NA|NA|TRBV10-2
CASSEGRATQYF
TGCGCCAGCAGTGAAGGGCGGGCTACGCAGTATTTT
>TRBJ2-7|NA|NA|TRBV5-5
CASSLSGAEQYF
TGTGCCAGCAGCTTGTCAGGCGCTGAGCAGTACTTC
>TRBJ2-3|NA|NA|TRBV5-1
CASSSLGGVGPDTQYF
TGCGCCAGCAGCTCCCTGGGGGGAGTTGGCCCAGATACGCAGTATTTT
>TRBJ1-1|NA|TRBD1|TRBV18
CASSPQSGGWDTEAFF
TGTGCCAGCTCACCACAATCAGGGGGCTGGGACACTGAAGCTTTCTTT
>TRBJ2-5|NA|TRBD1|TRBV4-1
CASSQLGTGGSETQYF
TGCGCCAGCAGCCAACTCGGGACAGGGGGTTCAGAGACCCAGTACTTC
>TRBJ1-5|NA|NA|TRBV28
CASSRLGDSNQPQHF
TGTGCCAGCAGTCGTCTAGGGGATAGCAATCAGCCCCAGCATTTT
>TRBJ2-3|NA|TRBD2|TRBV9
CASSRLAGEFTQYF
TGTGCCAGCAGCAGACTAGCGGGAGAATTTACGCAGTATTTT
>TRBJ1-1|NA|NA|TRBV19
CASSKGRRDTEAFF
TGTGCCAGTAGTAAGGGCAGGCGGGACACTGAAGCTTTCTTT
>TRBJ2-2|NA|TRBD2|TRBV30
CAWSRLAGTTGELFF
TGTGCCTGGAGTAGATTAGCGGGGACCACCGGGGAGCTGTTTTTT
>TRBJ2-1|NA|NA|TRBV20-1
CSAVGDNEQFF
TGCAGTGCAGTAGGGGACAATGAGCAGTTCTTC
>TRBJ1-2|NA|NA|TRBV6-5
CASSYRGGGVHGYTF
TGTGCCAGCAGTTACCGAGGGGGGGGAGTACACGGCTACACCTTC
>TRBJ2-1|NA|NA|TRBV7-6
CASSLRDNPYNEQFF
TGTGCCAGCAGCTTAAGGGACAACCCCTACAATGAGCAGTTCTTC
>TRBJ1-2|NA|NA|TRBV2
CASSVENYGYTF
TGTGCCAGCTCTGTTGAGAACTATGGCTACACCTTC
>TRBJ1-2|NA|TRBD1|TRBV19
CASSPGGNNYGYTF
TGTGCCAGTAGCCCAGGGGGCAATAACTATGGCTACACCTTC
>TRBJ1-1|NA|NA|TRBV6-5
CASSPNTEAFF
TGTGCCAGCAGTCCTAACACTGAAGCTTTCTTT
>TRBJ2-3|once|NA|TRBV18
CASSPEGLPPDTDTQYF
TGTGCCAGCTCACCAGAAGGACTACCCCCCGACACAGATACGCAGTATTTT
>TRBJ2-7|NA|NA|TRBV6-1
CASSERASAPGTTTSYEQYF
TGTGCCAGCAGTGAACGAGCCTCGGCTCCCGGGACAACAACCTCCTACGAGCAGTACTTC
>TRBJ2-1|few|NA|TRBV28
CASSRYNEQFF
TGTGCCAGCAGTCGTTACAATGAGCAGTTCTTC
>TRBJ2-3|NA|NA|TRBV28
CASSNEAEVTDTQYF
TGTGCCAGCAGTAATGAGGCCGAGGTCACAGATACGCAGTATTTT
>TRBJ2-7|few|TRBD1|TRBV30
CAGGTGAYEQYF
TGTGCCGGTGGGACAGGGGCCTACGAGCAGTACTTC
>TRBJ1-2|NA|TRBD1|TRBV11-2
CASSPTGFYGYTF
TGTGCCAGCAGCCCGACAGGGTTCTATGGCTACACCTTC
>TRBJ1-5|NA|NA|TRBV4-2
CASSQESGASNQPQHF
TGTGCCAGCAGCCAAGAATCAGGGGCTAGCAATCAGCCCCAGCATTTT
>TRBJ1-1|once|TRBD1|TRBV19
CASSTPGQGRVGTEAFF
TGTGCCAGTAGCACCCCGGGACAGGGACGTGTGGGGACTGAAGCTTTCTTT
>TRBJ1-2|NA|NA|TRBV7-9
CASSTSGDNNYGYTF
TGTGCCAGCAGCACGTCAGGGGATAATAACTATGGCTACACCTTC
>TRBJ1-1|NA|TRBD1|TRBV25-1
CASRAGGDAEAFF
TGTGCCAGCAGGGCAGGGGGAGATGCTGAAGCTTTCTTT
>TRBJ2-1|few|TRBD2|TRBV11-2
CASSLPRTRRDEQFF
TGTGCCAGCAGCTTACCTAGGACTAGGAGGGATGAGCAGTTCTTC
>TRBJ2-5|NA|TRBD2|TRBV30
CAWSVAGGAQETQYF
TGTGCCTGGAGTGTAGCGGGGGGGGCCCAAGAGACCCAGTACTTC
>TRBJ2-1|NA|TRBD2|TRBV10-3
CAISAPGTSGGAFDNEQFF
TGTGCCATCAGTGCCCCCGGGACTAGCGGGGGGGCATTTGACAATGAGCAGTTCTTC
>TRBJ2-3|once|TRBD1|TRBV3-1/TRBV3-2
CASSQKTGIIITDTQYF
TGTGCCAGCAGCCAAAAGACAGGGATTATTATCACAGATACGCAGTATTTT
>TRBJ1-1|NA|NA|TRBV28
CASSSPDTVNTEAFF
TGTGCCAGCAGTTCCCCTGACACAGTGAACACTGAAGCTTTCTTT
>TRBJ2-2|NA|TRBD1|TRBV7-9
CASKDRVLAGELFF
TGTGCCAGCAAGGACAGGGTTTTAGCCGGGGAGCTGTTTTTT
>TRBJ1-2|NA|TRBD1|TRBV6-5
CASSYGTGGYGYTF
TGTGCCAGCAGTTATGGGACAGGGGGATATGGCTACACCTTC
>TRBJ2-1|NA|NA|TRBV11-1
CASSLRASSYNEQFF
TGTGCCAGCAGCTTACGAGCGAGCTCCTACAATGAGCAGTTCTTC
>TRBJ2-7|NA|NA|TRBV9
CASSAQEGYEQYF
TGTGCCAGCAGCGCCCAGGAGGGATACGAGCAGTACTTC
>TRBJ2-1|NA|TRBD2|TRBV7-6
CASSLAGEGYEQFF
TGTGCCAGCAGCTTAGCAGGGGAGGGGTATGAGCAGTTCTTC
>TRBJ1-2|NA|NA|TRBV6-6
CASKEGANYGYTF
TGTGCCAGCAAGGAAGGGGCTAACTATGGCTACACCTTC
>TRBJ2-7|few|NA|TRBV5-4
CASSWGVSYEQYF
TGTGCCAGCAGCTGGGGGGTCTCCTACGAGCAGTACTTC
>TRBJ2-1|NA|TRBD2|TRBV19
CASSFAGTSGPNEQFF
TGTGCCAGTAGTTTCGCCGGGACTAGCGGTCCCAATGAGCAGTTCTTC
>TRBJ2-2|NA|NA|TRBV2
CALGTTSGGELFF
TGTGCCCTCGGCACTACTTCCGGAGGGGAGCTGTTTTTT
>TRBJ2-7|NA|NA|TRBV27
CASSSRTSTASSYEQYF
TGTGCCAGCAGTTCCCGGACCTCGACAGCTAGCTCCTACGAGCAGTACTTC
>TRBJ1-6|NA|TRBD1|TRBV5-1
CASSLETGGGSPLHF
TGCGCCAGCAGCTTGGAGACAGGGGGCGGTTCACCCCTCCACTTT
>TRBJ2-7|NA|TRBD2|TRBV24-1
CATSDQRGVDEQYF
TGTGCCACCAGTGATCAGCGGGGGGTGGACGAGCAGTACTTC
>TRBJ2-7|NA|TRBD1|TRBV18
CASSVTGTGVGEQYF
TGTGCCAGCTCAGTTACCGGGACAGGGGTCGGCGAGCAGTACTTC